The rows below give T cell receptor beta chains drawn from one sample of a study of human T cells and chemical hapten exposure. Using its own MiXCR run on the RACE reads, TCRdb lists one record per CDR3 protein. The sample has 270,000 or so distinct CDR3 sequences, 7.5% to 9% seen once. Sequencing used whole blood, obtained in connection with sensitization to the hapten diphenylcyclopropenone (DPC). These receptors originate from a man aged 18 to 30 with alopecia areata. Some clones in this sample may be carry-over from other donors' samples. The CDR3 runs from the conserved cysteine through the conserved F or W. Each record gives: J gene, clone size, D gene, V gene, CDR3 DNA, CDR3 protein. A D gene is named only where the DNA matches it firmly. Rows may omit the clone size; those that give it use once, few, many or a size class.

J gene: TRBJ2-3; clone size: many; D gene: NA; V gene: TRBV5-1; CDR3 DNA: TGCGCCAGCAGCTTTTATCCTAGCACAGATACGCAGTATTTT; CDR3 protein: CASSFYPSTDTQYF
J gene: TRBJ2-3; clone size: NA; D gene: NA; V gene: TRBV7-8; CDR3 DNA: TGTGCCAGCAGCTTTCCCCGGCAATTATCGGATACGCAGTATTTT; CDR3 protein: CASSFPRQLSDTQYF
J gene: TRBJ1-1; clone size: NA; D gene: NA; V gene: TRBV27; CDR3 DNA: TGTGCCAGCAGTGACCATCCTGTGCCGAACACTGAAGCTTTCTTT; CDR3 protein: CASSDHPVPNTEAFF
J gene: TRBJ2-2; clone size: NA; D gene: NA; V gene: TRBV9; CDR3 DNA: TGTGCCAGCAGCGGCACCGGGACCGTTAACACCGGGGAGCTGTTTTTT; CDR3 protein: CASSGTGTVNTGELFF
J gene: TRBJ2-5; clone size: few; D gene: NA; V gene: TRBV10-3; CDR3 DNA: TGTGCCATCAGATCAGGACGGACCGACCAAGAGACCCAGTACTTC; CDR3 protein: CAIRSGRTDQETQYF
J gene: TRBJ1-1; clone size: NA; D gene: NA; V gene: TRBV13; CDR3 DNA: TGTGCCAGCAGCAACGACAGCCCTAACACTGAAGCTTTCTTT; CDR3 protein: CASSNDSPNTEAFF
J gene: TRBJ1-1; clone size: few; D gene: NA; V gene: TRBV7-9; CDR3 DNA: TGTGCCAGCAGCCTCCGGAGCGGGGGGGGTTCTGAAGCTTTCTTT; CDR3 protein: CASSLRSGGGSEAFF
J gene: TRBJ2-1; clone size: NA; D gene: TRBD1; V gene: TRBV6-4; CDR3 DNA: TGTGCCAGCAGTGAGTACGGGACAGACTTGTACAATGAGCAGTTCTTC; CDR3 protein: CASSEYGTDLYNEQFF
J gene: TRBJ1-2; clone size: NA; D gene: TRBD1; V gene: TRBV20-1; CDR3 DNA: TGCAGTGCTAGAGACGACACAGGGGTTTATGGCTACACCTTC; CDR3 protein: CSARDDTGVYGYTF
J gene: TRBJ1-5; clone size: many; D gene: NA; V gene: TRBV27; CDR3 DNA: TGTGCCAGCAGTTTCTGGGGGGGCAATCAGCCCCAGCATTTT; CDR3 protein: CASSFWGGNQPQHF
J gene: TRBJ1-1; clone size: few; D gene: NA; V gene: TRBV10-1; CDR3 DNA: TGCGCCAGCAGTGGGGAGGGGTGGACTGAAGCTTTCTTT; CDR3 protein: CASSGEGWTEAFF
J gene: TRBJ2-1; clone size: NA; D gene: NA; V gene: TRBV12-3/TRBV12-4; CDR3 DNA: TGTGCCAGCACCATACTACGGGGTCACAATGAGCAGTTCTTC; CDR3 protein: CASTILRGHNEQFF
J gene: TRBJ1-1; clone size: NA; D gene: NA; V gene: TRBV18; CDR3 DNA: TGTGCCAGCTCGCCGGAAACAGGGATCGGAACTGAAGCTTTCTTT; CDR3 protein: CASSPETGIGTEAFF
J gene: TRBJ2-7; clone size: NA; D gene: NA; V gene: TRBV29-1; CDR3 DNA: TGCAGCGCGGCCGTCTCCGACGAGCAGTACTTC; CDR3 protein: CSAAVSDEQYF
J gene: TRBJ2-3; clone size: many; D gene: NA; V gene: TRBV7-9; CDR3 DNA: TGTGCCAGCAGCGTAACAGAGACAGATACGCAGTATTTT; CDR3 protein: CASSVTETDTQYF
J gene: TRBJ1-4; clone size: NA; D gene: NA; V gene: TRBV12-3/TRBV12-4; CDR3 DNA: TGTGCCAGCAGGTCGACCACAACTAATGAAAAACTGTTTTTT; CDR3 protein: CASRSTTTNEKLFF
J gene: TRBJ2-5; clone size: NA; D gene: NA; V gene: TRBV20-1; CDR3 DNA: TGCAGTGCTAGCGGGGGAACGGGCCAAGAGACCCAGTACTTC; CDR3 protein: CSASGGTGQETQYF